These 15 T cell receptor beta chains were all obtained from the same sample, sequenced in a study of human CD8 memory T cell subsets. UMI-labeled 5' RACE was used, and it produced the TCR beta libraries. TCRdb re-called the 5' RACE reads; every CDR3 protein appears as one record, without DNA. This repertoire comprises about 10,000 distinct CDR3 sequences; its ten largest clones make up 20%. The identity of TPEX cells was that of CCR7+ PD-1+ TIGIT+ early memory CD8+ T cells with exhausted-like traits. Sequenced input: CD8+ T cells from PBMCs. Receptors originate from a human donor in good health.

The V gene is TRBV19, the J gene TRBJ1-6; TCRdb returns TRBD1, unconfirmable since there is no DNA. CDR1 is LNHDA and CDR2 is SQIVND in the germline V gene (reference sequence). The CDR3 has 14 residues. The CDR3 loop reads CASSIPGPNSPLHF.

CDR3 protein: CASSLADNAYGYTF. This chain links TRBV5-5 with TRBJ1-2; checking the TCRdb D call of TRBD1 is not possible without DNA. Germline CDR1 reads SGHKS; CDR2 reads YYEKEE (reference sequence). The CDR3 covers 14 residues.

The chain is built from TRBV20-1 and TRBJ2-7; with no DNA, the TCRdb D assignment of TRBD1 cannot be verified. Per the germline V gene, CDR1 is DFQATT and CDR2 is SNEGSKA (reference sequence). The CDR3 totals 14 residues. The CDR3 here is CSAIPRDSSYEQYF.

The rearrangement joins TRBV15 to TRBJ1-5; TCRdb's D call of TRBD1 is untestable without DNA. The CDR3 has 16 residues. Germline V gene data show CDR1 as LNHNV and CDR2 as YYDKDF (reference sequence). This chain's CDR3 is CATSRGQTAFNQPQHF.

V and J are TRBV28 and TRBJ2-1; TCRdb's D call, TRBD2, is unchecked because there is no DNA. Germline CDR1 is MDHEN and CDR2 is SYDVKM. CDR3 size: 13 residues. CDR3 sequence reads: CASSLATVNEQFF.

The chain couples TRBV4-1 to TRBJ2-3; no DNA is available, so the TRBD1 call from TCRdb remains unchecked. This CDR3 has 16 residues. The germline CDR1 and CDR2 sequences are MGHRA and YSYEKL. The CDR3 spells CASSQAQGDSTDTQYF.

The chain links TRBV5-6 to TRBJ2-7; lacking DNA, the TRBD1 call made by TCRdb goes unchecked. This CDR3 has 13 residues. Germline V CDR1 and CDR2: SGHDT, YYEEEE. The CDR3 here is CASAGTENYEQYF.

CDR3 in amino acids: CASSFRDSSHEQYF. This sequence joins TRBV7-9 and TRBJ2-7; with no DNA, the TCRdb D assignment of TRBD2 cannot be verified. In germline, CDR1 is SEHNR, CDR2 FQNEAQ (reference sequence). CDR3 length: 14 residues.

The J gene is TRBJ2-1, the V gene TRBV5-5; TCRdb lists TRBD1, though no DNA is available to test this call. Germline CDR1 is SGHKS and CDR2 is YYEKEE (reference sequence). The CDR3 extends over 18 amino acids. The CDR3 sequence: CASSFLLSGTGPEDEQFF. Using reference TRBV5-5 and TRBJ2-1 for the parts outside the CDR3, the full variable domain is DAGVTQSPTHLIKTRGQQVTLRCSPISGHKSVSWYQQVLGQGPQFIFQYYEKEERGRGNFPDRFSARQFPNYSSELNVNALLLGDSALYLCASSFLLSGTGPEDEQFFGPGTRLTVL.

The chain links TRBV5-1 to TRBJ2-7; the TCRdb call, TRBD1, lacks DNA for checking. Germline V CDR1 and CDR2: SGHRS, YFSETQ. The CDR3 runs 13 residues. The CDR3: CASSYNQGKTQDF.

V gene TRBV10-1 combines with J gene TRBJ1-2; TCRdb selects TRBD1, and the lack of DNA leaves this call unchecked. The CDR3 is 13 residues long. Germline CDR1 is WNHNN and CDR2 is SYGVQD (reference sequence). The chain's CDR3 is CASSAGGDHGYTF.

The V gene is TRBV12-3 or TRBV12-4, the J gene TRBJ1-5. The CDR3 has 13 residues. The CDR3 reads CASSLGKYQPQHF.

This CDR3 is CASSLDGSRTEAFF. The rearrangement joins TRBV7-9 to TRBJ1-1. Looked up from germline, CDR1 is SEHNR and CDR2 is FQNEAQ (reference sequence). This CDR3 comprises 14 residues.

The rearrangement joins TRBV6-2 or TRBV6-3 to TRBJ1-4; the TRBD1 assignment by TCRdb is unverifiable without DNA. CDR3 length: 15 residues. Looked up from germline, CDR1 is MNHEY and CDR2 is SVGEGT. The CDR3: CASSYDGQAEEKLFF.

The rearrangement links TRBV4-1 to TRBJ2-7; lacking DNA, the TRBD1 call made by TCRdb goes unchecked. CDR1 and CDR2 from the germline V gene are MGHRA and YSYEKL. This CDR3 contains 16 residues. The CDR3 sequence is CASSQGIGTGAYEQYF.